A single sample is the source of the 7 T cell receptor beta chains below, sequenced in a study of blood T cell repertoires in COVID-19. Here immunoSEQ multiplex PCR was the method, and the copy in TCRdb shows in-frame clones only, minus some. The repertoire includes around 250,000 clones, under 85% of them detected once, and 1.9% sits in the top ten. Source material: peripheral blood. These receptors were obtained from a man younger than 40 who had recovered from COVID-19.

V is TRBV7-9 and J is TRBJ2-2; D is unresolved. CDR1 and CDR2 (germline): SEHNR, FQNEAQ (reference sequence). This CDR3 contains 15 residues. Trimming took off 4 bases at V and 4 bases at J, with 13 bases between the two ends. The CDR3, as DNA: TGTGCCAGCAGCTACCAACGCCCGGGCACCGGGGAGCTGTTTTTT. Residues: CASSYQRPGTGELFF.

This rearrangement joins TRBV6-5 to TRBJ1-3; no definite D call. This CDR3 spans 15 amino acids. The V and J ends lost 5 bases and 0 bases respectively, with 11 bases between them. The V gene's germline CDR1 is MNHEY and CDR2 SVGAGI. CDR3: CASSPGVHSGNTIYF. The CDR3 DNA follows: TGTGCCAGCAGTCCCGGGGTCCACTCTGGAAACACCATATATTTT.

The V and J genes are TRBV5-7 and TRBJ1-2; weak D call: TRBD1 (6 bases). TRBV5-7 belongs to the ORF category, with a function that is uncertain. V lost 0 bases, J lost 2 bases, and 14 bases lay in between. The CDR3 has 16 residues. CDR3 sequence reads: CASSLDGGGPNYGYTF. CDR3 in DNA: TGTGCCAGCAGCTTGGACGGCGGGGGCCCAAACTATGGCTACACCTTC.

This sequence joins TRBV19 and TRBJ1-3; possible D gene TRBD1, 5 bases. V lost 5 bases to trimming and J lost 3 bases, with 11 bases between them. CDR3 size: 14 residues. Germline CDR1 reads LNHDA; CDR2 reads SQIVND (reference sequence). The CDR3 coding sequence is TGTGCCAGTAGTCGTCAGGGCAGTGGAAACACCATATATTTT. This gives the protein CASSRQGSGNTIYF.

As regards this clone: At the DNA level, this CDR3 is encoded by other sequences in the same sample as well. This rearrangement joins TRBV9 to TRBJ1-1, with D possibly being TRBD1 (6 bases). From germline, CDR1 is SGDLS and CDR2 YYNGEE. The CDR3 is made up of 13 amino acids. V lost 0 bases and J 5 bases, leaving 8 bases between the germline ends. For the CDR3, the DNA is TGTGCCAGCAGCGTAGGGGGGCGAACTGAAGCTTTCTTT. Amino acids: CASSVGGRTEAFF.

The chain combines TRBV27 with TRBJ2-3, with D perhaps TRBD2 (6 bases). The CDR3 has 15 amino acids. V lost 3 bases, J lost 2 bases, and 12 bases lay in between. Germline V gives CDR1 MNHEY, CDR2 SMNVEV (reference sequence). CDR3 amino acids: CASSFRGRYTDTQYF. CDR3 in DNA: TGTGCCAGCAGTTTTCGGGGGAGATACACAGATACGCAGTATTTT.

The V gene is TRBV9, the J gene TRBJ2-5; the D gene is possibly TRBD1 (5 bases). CDR1 is SGDLS and CDR2 is YYNGEE in the germline V gene. V gave up 0 bases and J gave up 2 bases, with 14 bases separating them. The CDR3 is 16 residues long. In nucleotides, the CDR3 is TGTGCCAGCAGCGTAGCTATAGACAGAGCGCAAGAGACCCAGTACTTC. It translates to CASSVAIDRAQETQYF. Looking up the rest from reference TRBV9 and TRBJ2-5 gives the full variable domain: DSGVTQTPKHLITATGQRVTLRCSPRSGDLSVYWYQQSLDQGLQFLIQYYNGEERAKGNILERFSAQQFPDLHSELNLSSLELGDSALYFCASSVAIDRAQETQYFGPGTRLLVL.